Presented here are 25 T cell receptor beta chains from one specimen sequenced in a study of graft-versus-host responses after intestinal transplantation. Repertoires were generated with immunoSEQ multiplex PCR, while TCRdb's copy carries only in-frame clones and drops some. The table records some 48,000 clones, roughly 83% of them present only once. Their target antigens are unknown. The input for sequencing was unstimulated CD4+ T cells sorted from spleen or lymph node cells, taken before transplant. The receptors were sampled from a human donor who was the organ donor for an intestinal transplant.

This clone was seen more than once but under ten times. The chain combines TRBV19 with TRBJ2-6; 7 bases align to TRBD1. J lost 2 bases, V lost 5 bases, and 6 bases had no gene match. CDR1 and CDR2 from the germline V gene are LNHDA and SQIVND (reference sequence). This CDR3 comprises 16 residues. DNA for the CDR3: TGTGCCAGTAGTCTCGGGACAGACCCTGGGGCCAACGTCCTGACTTTC. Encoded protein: CASSLGTDPGANVLTF.

The CDR3 DNA is TGTGCCAGTATTGGACATAGCAATCAGCCCCAGCATTTT. Translated: CASIGHSNQPQHF. This rearrangement joins TRBV19 to TRBJ1-5; possible D gene TRBD1, 5 bases. The CDR3 is made up of 13 amino acids. V shed 7 bases and J shed 0 bases, with 7 bases lying between them. From germline, CDR1 is LNHDA and CDR2 SQIVND (reference sequence). Looking up the rest from reference TRBV19 and TRBJ1-5 gives the full variable domain: DGGITQSPKYLFRKEGQNVTLSCEQNLNHDAMYWYRQDPGQGLRLIYYSQIVNDFQKGDIAEGYSVSREKKESFPLTVTSAQKNPTAFYLCASIGHSNQPQHFGDGTRLSIL.

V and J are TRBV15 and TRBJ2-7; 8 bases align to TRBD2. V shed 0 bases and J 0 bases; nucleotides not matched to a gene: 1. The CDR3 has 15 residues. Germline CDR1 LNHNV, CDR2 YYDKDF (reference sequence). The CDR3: CATSRDTSGSYEQYF. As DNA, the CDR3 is TGTGCCACCAGCAGAGATACTAGCGGCTCCTACGAGCAGTACTTC.

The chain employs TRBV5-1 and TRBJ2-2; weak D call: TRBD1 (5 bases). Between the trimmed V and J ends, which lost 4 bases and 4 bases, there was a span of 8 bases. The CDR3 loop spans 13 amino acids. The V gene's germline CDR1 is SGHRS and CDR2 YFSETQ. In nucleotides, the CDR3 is TGCGCCAGCAGCCGACAGCCCACCGGGGAGCTGTTTTTT. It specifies CASSRQPTGELFF.

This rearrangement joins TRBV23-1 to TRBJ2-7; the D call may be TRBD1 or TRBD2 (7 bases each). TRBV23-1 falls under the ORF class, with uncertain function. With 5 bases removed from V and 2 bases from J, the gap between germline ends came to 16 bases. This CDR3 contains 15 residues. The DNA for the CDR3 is TGCGCCAGCAGTGCCCGACAGGGACTAACCTACGAGCAGTACTTC. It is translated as CASSARQGLTYEQYF.

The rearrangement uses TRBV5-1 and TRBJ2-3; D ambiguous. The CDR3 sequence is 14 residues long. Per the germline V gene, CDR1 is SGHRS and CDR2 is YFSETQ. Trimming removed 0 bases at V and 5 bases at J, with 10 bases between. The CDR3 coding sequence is TGCGCCAGCAGCTTGGGGCCGGTAGAAGATACGCAGTATTTT. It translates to CASSLGPVEDTQYF.

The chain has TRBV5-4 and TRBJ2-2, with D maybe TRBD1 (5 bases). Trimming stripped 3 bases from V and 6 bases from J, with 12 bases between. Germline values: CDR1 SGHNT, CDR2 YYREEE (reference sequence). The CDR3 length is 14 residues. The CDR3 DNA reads TGTGCCAGCAGCTCCTCTAGGGGCTCCGGGGAGCTGTTTTTT. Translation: CASSSSRGSGELFF.

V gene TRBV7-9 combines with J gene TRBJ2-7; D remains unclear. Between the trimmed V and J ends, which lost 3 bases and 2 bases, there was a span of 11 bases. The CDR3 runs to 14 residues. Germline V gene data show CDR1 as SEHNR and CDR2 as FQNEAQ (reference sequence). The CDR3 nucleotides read TGTGCCAGCAGCTTCAACCACGGCCCCTACGAGCAGTACTTC. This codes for CASSFNHGPYEQYF.

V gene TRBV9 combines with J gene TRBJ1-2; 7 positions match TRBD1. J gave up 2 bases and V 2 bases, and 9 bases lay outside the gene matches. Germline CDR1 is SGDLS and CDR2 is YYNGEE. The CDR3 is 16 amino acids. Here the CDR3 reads CASSVFDRASNYGYTF. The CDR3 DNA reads TGTGCCAGCAGCGTCTTTGACAGGGCGAGCAACTATGGCTACACCTTC.

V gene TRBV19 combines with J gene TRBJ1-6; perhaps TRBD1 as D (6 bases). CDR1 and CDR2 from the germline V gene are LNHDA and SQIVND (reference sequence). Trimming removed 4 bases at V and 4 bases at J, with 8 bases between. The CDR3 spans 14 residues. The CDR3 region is CASSTGQYNSPLHF. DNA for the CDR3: TGTGCCAGTAGTACGGGACAATATAATTCACCCCTCCACTTT.

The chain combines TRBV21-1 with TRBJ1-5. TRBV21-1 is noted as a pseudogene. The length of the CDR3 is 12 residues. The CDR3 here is CASSKGFQPQHF. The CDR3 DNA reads TGTGCCAGCAGCAAAGGGTTTCAGCCCCAGCATTTT.

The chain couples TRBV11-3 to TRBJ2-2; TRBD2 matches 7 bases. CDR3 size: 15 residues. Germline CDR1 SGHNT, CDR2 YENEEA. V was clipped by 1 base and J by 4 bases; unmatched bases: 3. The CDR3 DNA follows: TGTGCCAGCAGCTTAGCCGGGGGGACCACCGGGGAGCTGTTTTTT. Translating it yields CASSLAGGTTGELFF.

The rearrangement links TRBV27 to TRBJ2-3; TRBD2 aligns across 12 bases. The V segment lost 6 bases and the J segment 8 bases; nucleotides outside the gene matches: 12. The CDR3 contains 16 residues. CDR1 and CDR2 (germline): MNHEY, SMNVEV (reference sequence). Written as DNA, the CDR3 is TGTGCCAGCAGCCCCTTCCTAGCGGGGGGGTTTGGTACGCAGTATTTT. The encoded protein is CASSPFLAGGFGTQYF.

CDR3 DNA sequence: TGTGCCTGGACTAAAAGGGGGCACACTGAAGCTTTCTTT. The encoded protein is CAWTKRGHTEAFF. The chain employs TRBV30 and TRBJ1-1; 7 bases are a match to TRBD1. J gave up 3 bases and V 4 bases, and 5 bases lay outside the gene matches. The CDR3 has 13 residues. Germline CDR1 is GTSNPN and CDR2 is SVGIG (reference sequence).

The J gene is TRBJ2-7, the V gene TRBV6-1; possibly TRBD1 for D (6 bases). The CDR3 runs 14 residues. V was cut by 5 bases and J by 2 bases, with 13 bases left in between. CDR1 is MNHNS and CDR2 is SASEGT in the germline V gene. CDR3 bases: TGTGCCAGCAGTAAGGGACACCAAGCCTACGAGCAGTACTTC. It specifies CASSKGHQAYEQYF.

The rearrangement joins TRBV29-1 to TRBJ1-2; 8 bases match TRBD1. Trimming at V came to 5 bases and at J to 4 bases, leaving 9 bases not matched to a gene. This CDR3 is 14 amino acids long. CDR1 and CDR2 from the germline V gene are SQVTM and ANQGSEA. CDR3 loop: CSVFKSTGVYGYTF. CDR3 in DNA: TGCAGCGTTTTCAAATCGACAGGGGTCTATGGCTACACCTTC.

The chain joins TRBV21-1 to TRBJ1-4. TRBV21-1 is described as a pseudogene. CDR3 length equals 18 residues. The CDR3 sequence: CASRPQLATRVHNEKLFF. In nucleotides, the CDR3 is TGTGCCAGCAGACCTCAATTAGCTACAAGGGTGCATAATGAAAAACTGTTTTTT.

For the CDR3, the DNA is TGTGCCAGCAGTGAGGACAGGACAGCGGAGACCCAGTACTTC. This codes for CASSEDRTAETQYF. This chain uses TRBV2 with TRBJ2-5; 7 bases are a match to TRBD1. This CDR3 is 14 amino acids long. V dropped 3 bases and J dropped 5; count of bases not matched to a gene: 6. Germline values: CDR1 SNHLY, CDR2 FYNNEI.

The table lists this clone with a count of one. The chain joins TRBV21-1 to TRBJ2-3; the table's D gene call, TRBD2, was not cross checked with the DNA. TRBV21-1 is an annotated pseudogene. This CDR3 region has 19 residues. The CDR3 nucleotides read TGTGCCAGCAGCAAATCCCAGACTAGCGGGGGAGAGGGGACAGATACGCAGTATTTT. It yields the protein CASSKSQTSGGEGTDTQYF.

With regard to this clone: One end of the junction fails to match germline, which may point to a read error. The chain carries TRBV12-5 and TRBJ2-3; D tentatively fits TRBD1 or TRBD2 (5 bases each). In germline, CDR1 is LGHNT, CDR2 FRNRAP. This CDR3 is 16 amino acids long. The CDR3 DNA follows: TGTGCTAGTGGTTTGGGAGGGACCGGTCCCGGATGGCTGAGGCATTTT. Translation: CASGLGGTGPGWLRHF. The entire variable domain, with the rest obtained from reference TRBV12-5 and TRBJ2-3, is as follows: DARVTQTPRHKVTEMGQEVTMRCQPILGHNTVFWYRQTMMQGLELLAYFRNRAPLDDSGMPKDRFSAEMPDATLATLKIQPSEPRDSAVYFCASGLGGTGPGWLRHFGPGTRLTVL.

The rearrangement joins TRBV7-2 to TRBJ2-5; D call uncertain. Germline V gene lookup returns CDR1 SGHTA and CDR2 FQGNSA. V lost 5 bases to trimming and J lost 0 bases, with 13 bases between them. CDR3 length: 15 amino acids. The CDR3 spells CASSPHYRYQETQYF. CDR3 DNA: TGTGCCAGCAGCCCCCATTATCGTTACCAAGAGACCCAGTACTTC.

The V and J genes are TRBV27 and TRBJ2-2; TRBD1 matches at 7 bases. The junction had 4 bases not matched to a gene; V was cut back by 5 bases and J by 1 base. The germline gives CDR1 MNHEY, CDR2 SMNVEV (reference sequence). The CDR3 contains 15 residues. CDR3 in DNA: TGTGCCAGCAGTCCCCGACAGGGGAACACCGGGGAGCTGTTTTTT. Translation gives CASSPRQGNTGELFF.

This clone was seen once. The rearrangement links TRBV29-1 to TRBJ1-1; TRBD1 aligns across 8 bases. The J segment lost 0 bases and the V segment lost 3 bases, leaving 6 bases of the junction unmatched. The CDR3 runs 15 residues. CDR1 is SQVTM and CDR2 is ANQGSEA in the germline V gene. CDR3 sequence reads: CSVDPRTGLNTEAFF. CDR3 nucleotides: TGCAGCGTTGACCCCCGGACAGGGCTGAACACTGAAGCTTTCTTT.

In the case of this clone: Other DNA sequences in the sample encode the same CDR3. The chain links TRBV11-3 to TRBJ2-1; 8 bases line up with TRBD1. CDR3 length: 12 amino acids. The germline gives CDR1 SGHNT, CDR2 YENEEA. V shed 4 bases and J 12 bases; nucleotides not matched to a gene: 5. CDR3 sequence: CASSSAGTGQFF. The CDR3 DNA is TGTGCCAGCAGCTCGGCCGGGACAGGGCAGTTCTTC.

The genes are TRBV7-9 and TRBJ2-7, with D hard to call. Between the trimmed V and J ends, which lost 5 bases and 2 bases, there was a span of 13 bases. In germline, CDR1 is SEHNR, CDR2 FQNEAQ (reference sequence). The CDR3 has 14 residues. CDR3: CASSAGPYTYEQYF. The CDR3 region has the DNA TGTGCCAGCAGCGCCGGGCCTTACACCTACGAGCAGTACTTC.